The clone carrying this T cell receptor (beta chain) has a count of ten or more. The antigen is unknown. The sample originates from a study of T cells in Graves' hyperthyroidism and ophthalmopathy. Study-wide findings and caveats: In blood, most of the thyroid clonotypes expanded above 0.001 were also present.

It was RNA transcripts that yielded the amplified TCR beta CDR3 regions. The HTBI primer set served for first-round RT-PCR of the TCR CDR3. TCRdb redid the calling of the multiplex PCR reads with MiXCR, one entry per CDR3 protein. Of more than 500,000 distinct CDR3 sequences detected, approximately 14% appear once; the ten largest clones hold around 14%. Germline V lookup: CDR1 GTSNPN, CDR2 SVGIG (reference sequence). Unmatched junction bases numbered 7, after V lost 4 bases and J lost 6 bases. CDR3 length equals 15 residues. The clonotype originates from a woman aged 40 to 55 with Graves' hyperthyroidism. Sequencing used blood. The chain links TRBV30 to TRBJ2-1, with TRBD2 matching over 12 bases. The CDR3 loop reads CAWTSGRAGGNEQFF. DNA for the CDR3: TGTGCCTGGACTAGCGGGAGGGCCGGGGGCAATGAGCAGTTCTTC.